These 13 T cell receptor beta chains originate from one sample sequenced in a study of CD8 T cells in ankylosing spondylitis. TCRdb independently ran MiXCR on the 5' RACE reads; one entry per CDR3 protein. The sample carries fewer than 150,000 distinct CDR3 sequences, about 7% recorded once. Sequencing input: blood, either unsorted or a sorted T cell fraction (not recorded which). The receptors derive from a female donor with ankylosing spondylitis or in good health (not recorded which).

The chain uses TRBV7-6 and TRBJ2-5; TRBD2 matches 7 bases. There are 16 residues in the CDR3. CDR1 and CDR2 (germline): SGHVS, FNYEAQ. V trimming: 5 bases; J trimming: 4 bases; junction bases outside the gene matches: 13. CDR3 sequence: CASSQVSGGIGETQYF. CDR3 DNA: TGTGCCAGCAGCCAAGTTTCGGGGGGTATTGGAGAGACCCAGTACTTC.

This clonotype showed up many times. The rearrangement joins TRBV24-1 to TRBJ1-1; D not certain. Trimming took off 3 bases at V and 5 bases at J, with 6 bases between the two ends. This CDR3 comprises 12 residues. Germline CDR1 and CDR2: KGHDR and SFDVKD. CDR3 DNA: TGTGCCACCAGTGATACTGGAACTGAAGCTTTCTTT. Protein: CATSDTGTEAFF.

This clonotype has only a few counts. This rearrangement joins TRBV6-2 or TRBV6-3 to TRBJ2-4, with 8 bases matching TRBD1. Germline-derived CDR1 and CDR2 are MNHEY and SVGEGT. The CDR3 has 13 residues. V lost 6 bases to trimming and J lost 4 bases; unmatched junction nucleotides: 2. The CDR3 sequence is CASRGTGKNIQYF. The CDR3 DNA reads as TGTGCCAGCAGAGGGACAGGAAAAAACATTCAGTACTTC.

This clonotype was recorded many times. The rearrangement joins TRBV20-1 to TRBJ1-2, with 8 bases aligning to TRBD1. This CDR3 region has 13 residues. The V gene end was trimmed by 5 bases and the J gene end by 8 bases; junction bases not matched to a gene: 10. Looked up from germline, CDR1 is DFQATT and CDR2 is SNEGSKA (reference sequence). CDR3 coding DNA: TGCAGTGCTGAAGACAGGGGAAGAGGAGGCTACACCTTC. Translation: CSAEDRGRGGYTF.

This clonotype has at least ten counts. This chain uses TRBV13 with TRBJ1-5; D is perhaps TRBD1 (6 bases). Germline CDR1 PRHDT, CDR2 FYEKMQ (reference sequence). V lost 5 bases, J lost 0 bases, and 35 bases lay in between. The CDR3 sequence is 23 residues long. The CDR3 protein is CASSQTGFGTREFRQYSNQPQHF. The CDR3 coding sequence is TGTGCCAGCAGCCAAACAGGGTTTGGGACCCGGGAGTTTCGACAATATAGCAATCAGCCCCAGCATTTT. Complete variable domain (other parts from reference TRBV13 and TRBJ1-5): AAGVIQSPRHLIKEKRETATLKCYPIPRHDTVYWYQQGPGQDPQFLISFYEKMQSDKGSIPDRFSAQQFSDYHSELNMSSLELGDSALYFCASSQTGFGTREFRQYSNQPQHFGDGTRLSIL.

This clonotype was seen many times. The chain carries TRBV6-1 and TRBJ1-2; D gene uncertain. Trimming left V 7 bases short and J 2 bases short, with 17 bases between. This CDR3 region has 15 residues. Germline CDR1 reads MNHNS; CDR2 reads SASEGT. The CDR3 protein is CASNPQRLLNYGYTF. The CDR3 DNA is TGTGCCAGCAACCCGCAGAGGCTTCTCAACTATGGCTACACCTTC.

This clonotype was detected ten times or more. The chain joins TRBV27 to TRBJ2-3; D is perhaps TRBD2 (5 bases). V gave up 1 base and J gave up 5 bases, with 10 bases separating them. Germline assignment: CDR1 MNHEY and CDR2 SMNVEV (reference sequence). The CDR3 covers 14 residues. Written as DNA, the CDR3 is TGTGCCAGCAGTTTATTCGACCGGGGAGATACGCAGTATTTT. Its translation: CASSLFDRGDTQYF.

This clonotype was counted many times. This rearrangement joins TRBV20-1 to TRBJ1-1; D is ambiguous. From germline, CDR1 is DFQATT and CDR2 SNEGSKA (reference sequence). Trimming stripped 6 bases from V and 1 base from J, with 12 bases between. The CDR3 totals 13 residues. CDR3 sequence reads: CSAGRASNTEAFF. The CDR3 nucleotides are TGCAGTGCGGGCCGTGCCTCGAACACTGAAGCTTTCTTT.

The chain recombines TRBV30 with TRBJ1-5; D is ambiguous. The V and J ends lost 2 bases and 4 bases respectively, with 9 bases between them. The CDR3 sequence is 13 residues long. CDR1 is GTSNPN and CDR2 is SVGIG in the germline V gene (reference sequence). The CDR3 reads CAWSLAANQPQHF. In DNA form, the CDR3 reads TGTGCCTGGAGTTTGGCAGCAAATCAGCCCCAGCATTTT.

This clonotype turned up a few times. The chain employs TRBV12-3 or TRBV12-4 and TRBJ2-5; 9 bases fit TRBD2. CDR3 length equals 13 residues. V lost 10 bases to trimming and J lost 0 bases; unmatched junction nucleotides: 3. The CDR3 DNA is TGTGCCATCAGCGGGGGGAACCAAGAGACCCAGTACTTC. The encoded protein is CAISGGNQETQYF.

This clonotype was seen at least ten times. The rearrangement joins TRBV7-8 to TRBJ2-2; 12 positions match TRBD2. Germline V gene sequence: CDR1 SGHVS, CDR2 FQNEAQ. V was clipped by 2 bases and J by 2 bases; unmatched bases: 6. CDR3 length: 18 amino acids. The chain's CDR3 is CASSLWASGGVNTGELFF. The CDR3 nucleotides read TGTGCCAGCAGCTTATGGGCTAGCGGGGGGGTTAACACCGGGGAGCTGTTTTTT.

Many counts were recorded for this clonotype. V and J are TRBV20-1 and TRBJ1-5; tentative D call: TRBD1 (5 bases). The germline V and J ends were trimmed by 0 bases and 4 bases, with 13 bases remaining between them. The CDR3 spans 15 residues. Germline CDR1 DFQATT, CDR2 SNEGSKA (reference sequence). The CDR3 sequence is CSARDTRDGNQPQHF. The CDR3 region has the DNA TGCAGTGCTAGAGATACCAGGGACGGGAATCAGCCCCAGCATTTT.

This clonotype showed up many times. This chain connects TRBV20-1 to TRBJ2-7; 7 bases map to TRBD1. The germline CDR1 and CDR2 sequences are DFQATT and SNEGSKA (reference sequence). The CDR3 spans 15 residues. Germline trimming cut 2 bases from V and 0 bases from J; bases unmatched to any gene: 7. The CDR3 here is CSARLRGQFSYEQYF. The CDR3 DNA is TGCAGTGCTAGATTAAGGGGGCAGTTCTCCTACGAGCAGTACTTC.